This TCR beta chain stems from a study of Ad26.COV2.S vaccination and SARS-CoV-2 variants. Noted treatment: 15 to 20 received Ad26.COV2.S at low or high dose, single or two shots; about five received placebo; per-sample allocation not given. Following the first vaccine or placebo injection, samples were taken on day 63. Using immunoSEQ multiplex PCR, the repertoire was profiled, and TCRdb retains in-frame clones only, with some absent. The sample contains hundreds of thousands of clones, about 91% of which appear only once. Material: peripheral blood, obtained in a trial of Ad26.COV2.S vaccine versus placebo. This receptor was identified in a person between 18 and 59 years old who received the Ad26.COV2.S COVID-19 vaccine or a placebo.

CDR3 in amino acids: CASSQDPRGKGGYTF. CDR3 coding DNA: TGCGCCAGCAGCCAAGATCCCCGAGGGAAAGGGGGCTACACCTTC. This chain joins TRBV4-3 and TRBJ1-2; D unresolved. Trimming took 0 bases from V and 8 from J, leaving 16 bases between them. This CDR3 has 15 residues. The V gene's germline CDR1 is LGHNA and CDR2 YSLEER.